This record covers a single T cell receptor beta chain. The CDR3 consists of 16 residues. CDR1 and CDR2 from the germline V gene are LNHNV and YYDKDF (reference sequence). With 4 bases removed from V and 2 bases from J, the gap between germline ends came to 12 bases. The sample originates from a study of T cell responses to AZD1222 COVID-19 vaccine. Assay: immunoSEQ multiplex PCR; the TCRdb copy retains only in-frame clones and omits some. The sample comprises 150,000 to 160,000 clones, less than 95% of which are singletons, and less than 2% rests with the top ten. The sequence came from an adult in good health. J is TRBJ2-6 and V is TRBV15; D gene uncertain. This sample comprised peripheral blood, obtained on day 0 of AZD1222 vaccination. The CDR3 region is CATSKQPLPGANVLTF. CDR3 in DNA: TGTGCCACCAGCAAGCAGCCGCTCCCTGGGGCCAACGTCCTGACTTTC.